The TCR beta chain under discussion was sequenced for a study of identical twins. MiXCR, run by TCRdb on the 5' RACE reads, gives a single entry per CDR3 protein. The table has 500,000 to 550,000 distinct CDR3 sequences, more than 20% seen once. Germline V gene lookup returns CDR1 SGHKS and CDR2 YYEKEE (reference sequence). The CDR3 is made up of 14 amino acids. The ends lost 2 bases at V and 4 bases at J; junction bases unmatched: 4. Details on this clonotype: Its antigen is unknown.

The study's findings and limits: Insertions were fewer in abundant cord blood beta clonotypes, whereas memory repertoires showed none of this pattern.

This sample also belongs to another study, concerning yellow fever vaccine responses in identical twins. That source adds: Twins' vaccine T cell response reportedly seemed partly convergent, partly personalized.

Sequenced: CD4+ T cells sorted from blood. This sequence originates from a woman aged 18-35 years in good health. The chain recombines TRBV5-5 with TRBJ2-7, with 9 bases fitting TRBD1. The CDR3 protein is CASSFTGTGYEQYV. CDR3 DNA sequence: TGTGCCAGCAGCTTTACCGGGACAGGGTACGAGCAGTACGTC.